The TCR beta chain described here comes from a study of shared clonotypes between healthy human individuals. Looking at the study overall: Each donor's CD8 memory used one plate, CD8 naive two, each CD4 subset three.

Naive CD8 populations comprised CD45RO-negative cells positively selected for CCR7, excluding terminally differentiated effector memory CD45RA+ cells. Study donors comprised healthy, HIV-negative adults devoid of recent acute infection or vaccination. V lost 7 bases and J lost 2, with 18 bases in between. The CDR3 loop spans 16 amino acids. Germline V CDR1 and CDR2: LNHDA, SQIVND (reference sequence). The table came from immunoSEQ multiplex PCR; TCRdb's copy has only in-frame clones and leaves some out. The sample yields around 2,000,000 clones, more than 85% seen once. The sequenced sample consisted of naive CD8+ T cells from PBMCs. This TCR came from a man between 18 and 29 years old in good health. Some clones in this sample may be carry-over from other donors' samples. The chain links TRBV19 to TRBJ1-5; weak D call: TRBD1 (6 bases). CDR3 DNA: TGTGCCAGTACCAAGGTCTCAGGGGACCGCAATCAGCCCCAGCATTTT. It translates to CASTKVSGDRNQPQHF.